This is a list of T cell receptor beta chains from one sample in a study of esophageal squamous cell carcinoma under preoperative chemotherapy. TCRdb called the PCR reads again in MiXCR, with one record for every CDR3 protein. The repertoire includes about 30,000 distinct CDR3 sequences, under 60% of them detected once, and approximately 12% sits in the top ten. The sample was gathered from a patient given preoperative chemotherapy. The receptor source for this set is a human donor with esophageal squamous cell carcinoma. The donor label of this sample is uncertain. CDR3s include the opening cysteine and the closing phenylalanine or tryptophan. Each record gives: V gene, CDR3 length, D gene, J gene, CDR3 protein. The D gene is left open where the match is weak.

>TRBV4-1|16|NA|TRBJ2-3
CASSQFPPGSTDTQYF
>TRBV12-3/TRBV12-4|16|TRBD2|TRBJ2-1
CASGPNTSGRGNEQFF
>TRBV7-2|16|TRBD1|TRBJ2-5
CASSRGHRGDQDTQYF
>TRBV7-2|16|TRBD2|TRBJ2-5
CASSSGRGAPRETQYF
>TRBV2|14|TRBD1|TRBJ2-1
CASSVRQGTNEQFF
>TRBV7-2|16|NA|TRBJ2-3
CASRLPGRRAKNMQYF
>TRBV7-3|16|NA|TRBJ2-5
CASRATGGCDKETQYF
>TRBV6-2/TRBV6-3|14|NA|TRBJ2-5
CAGLEGRDPETQYF
>TRBV7-8|15|NA|TRBJ2-3
CASSSGQRATDTQYF
>TRBV6-5|17|TRBD2|TRBJ2-3
CASSYSTTSGGKDTQYF
>TRBV11-2|14|TRBD1|NA
CAGEGGSAHNEQYF
>TRBV7-2|14|NA|NA
CASSGGRGQDTQYF
>TRBV6-1|16|NA|TRBJ2-3
CASAGFGGSDTETQYF
>TRBV7-2|16|NA|TRBJ2-5
CASRGAGRRDQKTQYF
>TRBV25-1|14|NA|TRBJ2-5
CASSIRGGEETQYF
>TRBV7-6|11|NA|TRBJ2-5
CASSDQATQHF
>TRBV6-1|15|NA|TRBJ2-3
CARGHGAASTGTLYF
>TRBV7-2|14|NA|TRBJ2-4
CASSPPRNGDTQYF
>TRBV7-6|15|NA|TRBJ1-4
CASSAGPGPNEKLFF
>TRBV12-3/TRBV12-4|16|TRBD2|TRBJ2-3
CASSQGLAVSGYTQYF
>TRBV28|13|NA|TRBJ2-4
CASSPQGEAIQYF
>TRBV11-3|12|NA|TRBJ2-7
CASSFVDYEQYF
>TRBV7-2|13|NA|TRBJ2-7
CASSLYRAYEQYF
>TRBV11-3|16|TRBD1|TRBJ1-4
CASSSARDSYNEKLFF
>TRBV7-3|17|NA|TRBJ2-5
CASSFIPAGRVQNTQYF
>TRBV6-1|16|NA|TRBJ1-6
CASRAAPTGHNSPLHF
>TRBV12-3/TRBV12-4|14|TRBD2|TRBJ2-4
CAGSGGGDQEIQYF
>TRBV7-2|16|TRBD2|TRBJ2-5
CASRLAGRGDKNTQYF
>TRBV10-2|13|NA|TRBJ2-3
CASSILSTDTQYF